The 24 T cell receptor beta chains reported below all come from one sample, sequenced in a study of T-cell reconstitution after alpha-beta-depleted transplantation in children. Unique molecular identifiers were incorporated when the TCRbeta library was constructed. TCRdb re-analysed the PCR reads in MiXCR, keeping a single row per CDR3 protein. The sample contains about 540,000 distinct CDR3 sequences, about 18% of which appear only once. Sequencing used PBMCs from the stem cell graft donor, obtained from the stem cell graft. The origin of the receptors is a human donor who donated a stem cell graft to a child with acute lymphoblastic leukemia.

The table lists this clonotype with a few counts. The rearrangement joins TRBV7-9 to TRBJ2-1; TRBD2 matches 10 bases. Germline V lookup: CDR1 SEHNR, CDR2 FQNEAQ (reference sequence). V shed 5 bases, J shed 9 bases, and the junction held 16 bases outside the gene matches. The length of the CDR3 is 17 residues. CDR3 bases: TGTGCCAGCAGCCGTGGACTAGCGGCTCAGGGGGGATTTGAGCAGTTCTTC. Protein: CASSRGLAAQGGFEQFF.

CDR3 DNA sequence: TGTGCCAGCAGTGAACCCCCCGCTAGTGTGATAAATAACAATGAGCAGTTCTTC. This translates into CASSEPPASVINNNEQFF. This chain uses TRBV25-1 with TRBJ2-1; unclear D gene. V lost 2 bases, J lost 5 bases, and 22 bases lay in between. CDR3 length equals 18 residues. Germline values: CDR1 MGHDK, CDR2 SYGVNS.

The J gene is TRBJ2-1, the V gene TRBV20-1, with TRBD2 identical over 9 bases. CDR3 size: 15 residues. Germline assignment: CDR1 DFQATT and CDR2 SNEGSKA (reference sequence). Germline trimming cut 4 bases from V and 3 bases from J; bases unmatched to any gene: 7. CDR3: CSAKAGLAVYNEQFF. CDR3 sequence (DNA): TGCAGTGCTAAAGCGGGACTAGCTGTCTACAATGAGCAGTTCTTC.

This clonotype came up a few times. V usage is TRBV5-1 and J usage is TRBJ2-3; tentatively, D is TRBD2 (6 bases). The ends were cut back, 2 bases at V and 2 bases at J, with 21 bases in the middle. CDR3 length equals 18 residues. Germline V gives CDR1 SGHRS, CDR2 YFSETQ. CDR3 residues: CASSFGSRLHGDTDTQYF. In DNA form, the CDR3 reads TGCGCCAGCAGCTTCGGGAGTCGGCTCCACGGGGACACAGATACGCAGTATTTT.

This chain connects TRBV10-2 to TRBJ2-3, with D tentatively TRBD1 or TRBD2 (6 bases each). Per the germline V gene, CDR1 is WSHSY and CDR2 is SAAADI. The CDR3 runs 15 residues. Trimming pared 3 bases from V and 2 bases from J, leaving 12 bases between. CDR3 nucleotide sequence: TGCGCCAGCAGTGAAAGGGGGGACTTCACAGATACGCAGTATTTT. Translating gives CASSERGDFTDTQYF.

V is TRBV5-1 and J is TRBJ2-1; D tentatively fits TRBD1 or TRBD2 (5 bases each). Germline V gene sequence: CDR1 SGHRS, CDR2 YFSETQ. The V gene lost 4 bases and the J gene lost 7 bases, with 12 bases spanning the gap. The CDR3 extends over 13 amino acids. CDR3: CASSPWDGNEQFF. CDR3 coding DNA: TGCGCCAGCAGCCCCTGGGACGGGAATGAGCAGTTCTTC. The variable domain in full, with the rest retrieved from reference TRBV5-1 and TRBJ2-1, is KAGVTQTPRYLIKTRGQQVTLSCSPISGHRSVSWYQQTPGQGLQFLFEYFSETQRNKGNFPGRFSGRQFSNSRSEMNVSTLELGDSALYLCASSPWDGNEQFFGPGTRLTVL.

V is TRBV12-3 or TRBV12-4 and J is TRBJ1-2, with D unclear. This CDR3 spans 13 amino acids. The ends were cut back, 6 bases at V and 1 base at J, with 9 bases in the middle. The CDR3 DNA reads TGTGCCAGCAGCCACCCCCATAACTATGGCTACACCTTC. Translation gives CASSHPHNYGYTF.

This clonotype came up a few times. This chain joins TRBV20-1 and TRBJ2-1; D possibly corresponds to TRBD1 (6 bases). The CDR3 runs 14 residues. With 5 bases removed from V and 8 bases from J, the gap between germline ends came to 19 bases. CDR1 is DFQATT, CDR2 SNEGSKA, per germline (reference sequence). CDR3 loop: CSAAPGHGEDEQFF. The CDR3 nucleotides are TGCAGTGCTGCCCCGGGACACGGCGAAGATGAGCAGTTCTTC.

This clonotype was observed a handful of times. The V gene is TRBV5-1, the J gene TRBJ1-2, with 7 nucleotides matching TRBD1. The CDR3 has 14 amino acids. V gave up 3 bases and J gave up 6 bases; unmatched junction bases: 8. CDR1 SGHRS and CDR2 YFSETQ come from the germline V gene. The CDR3 reads CASSSDRSVDGYTF. The CDR3 DNA reads as TGCGCCAGCAGCTCGGACAGGTCCGTTGATGGCTACACCTTC.

This clonotype was observed at least ten times. This chain connects TRBV27 to TRBJ2-3; D perhaps matches TRBD1 (6 bases). V lost 2 bases to trimming and J lost 0 bases, with 6 bases between them. The CDR3 runs 14 residues. Germline loops: CDR1 MNHEY, CDR2 SMNVEV (reference sequence). The CDR3 sequence: CASSLRGSTDTQYF. The CDR3 DNA reads as TGTGCCAGCAGTTTAAGGGGGAGCACAGATACGCAGTATTTT.

This clonotype was seen a handful of times. V usage is TRBV7-3 and J usage is TRBJ2-1, with a weak D call TRBD2 (6 bases). Per the germline V gene, CDR1 is SGHTA and CDR2 is FQGTGA. V gave up 5 bases and J gave up 0 bases, with 14 bases separating them. This CDR3 is built from 16 residues. The CDR3 DNA reads TGTGCCAGCAGCCGGGACTTCTCGAGCTCCTACAATGAGCAGTTCTTC. Encoded protein: CASSRDFSSSYNEQFF.

The rearrangement uses TRBV12-3 or TRBV12-4 and TRBJ2-7; D is possibly TRBD2 (6 bases). The CDR3 consists of 14 residues. V lost 3 bases, J lost 5 bases, and 14 bases lay in between. The CDR3 DNA follows: TGTGCCAGCAGTTTCGGGGACTCTTACGACGAGCAGTACTTC. It encodes CASSFGDSYDEQYF.

V and J are TRBV6-1 and TRBJ1-5; the match to TRBD1 covers 7 bases. There are 17 residues in the CDR3. Per the germline V gene, CDR1 is MNHNS and CDR2 is SASEGT. After removal of 5 bases from V and 0 bases from J, the junction contained 10 bases not matched to a gene. The DNA of the CDR3 is TGTGCCAGCAGTCCCGGGACAGACTCCGATAGCAATCAGCCCCAGCATTTT. Translation gives CASSPGTDSDSNQPQHF.

This clonotype was found a few times. The chain couples TRBV5-1 to TRBJ2-2, with D possibly matching TRBD1 (6 bases). This CDR3 has 20 amino acids. V was trimmed by 7 bases and J by 0 bases, leaving 28 bases between them. From germline, CDR1 is SGHRS and CDR2 YFSETQ. Here the CDR3 DNA reads TGCGCCAGCGATGCCCGGTACGAGGTACAGGGCCCGACGAACACCGGGGAGCTGTTTTTT. It specifies CASDARYEVQGPTNTGELFF.

CDR3 in amino acids: CASSPWTSGTGELFF. The CDR3 bases are TGTGCCAGCAGCCCCTGGACTAGCGGGACCGGGGAGCTGTTTTTT. This sequence joins TRBV7-6 and TRBJ2-2; 11 bases are a match to TRBD2. J was trimmed by 5 bases and V by 5 bases; bases with no gene match: 4. The CDR3 is made up of 15 amino acids. CDR1 and CDR2 from the germline V gene are SGHVS and FNYEAQ.

This rearrangement joins TRBV12-5 to TRBJ1-2; TRBD1 agrees at 10 bases. This CDR3 is built from 16 residues. V trimming: 0 bases; J trimming: 4 bases; junction bases outside the gene matches: 5. From germline, CDR1 is LGHNT and CDR2 FRNRAP. The CDR3 spells CASGLVPGQGFYGYTF. The CDR3 nucleotides read TGTGCTAGTGGTTTGGTTCCGGGACAGGGGTTCTATGGCTACACCTTC. Using reference TRBV12-5 and TRBJ1-2 for the parts outside the CDR3, the full variable domain is DARVTQTPRHKVTEMGQEVTMRCQPILGHNTVFWYRQTMMQGLELLAYFRNRAPLDDSGMPKDRFSAEMPDATLATLKIQPSEPRDSAVYFCASGLVPGQGFYGYTFGSGTRLTVV.

This clonotype has more than one count but fewer than ten. The V call is TRBV3-1, the J call TRBJ2-1, with 7 bases that match TRBD2. The CDR3 runs to 15 residues. Trimming removed 4 bases from V and 6 bases from J; junction bases left unmatched: 9. Germline CDR1 reads LGHDT; CDR2 reads YNNKEL (reference sequence). CDR3 sequence (DNA): TGTGCCAGCAGCCGATTAGCGGGCGTTAGCAATGAGCAGTTCTTC. It yields the protein CASSRLAGVSNEQFF.

This clonotype was found a few times. V gene TRBV27 combines with J gene TRBJ1-2; D is unresolved. The CDR3 consists of 14 residues. Germline V CDR1 and CDR2: MNHEY, SMNVEV (reference sequence). The V end lost 3 bases, the J end lost 0 bases, and 8 bases lay between the germline ends. Written as DNA, the CDR3 is TGTGCCAGCAGTTTTGGCGGAGCTAACTATGGCTACACCTTC. It is translated as CASSFGGANYGYTF.

In this sample, this clonotype turned up a few times. The chain carries TRBV4-1 and TRBJ1-2; possibly TRBD1 for D (6 bases). The CDR3 has 16 amino acids. Germline V gives CDR1 MGHRA, CDR2 YSYEKL. With 4 bases removed from V and 0 bases from J, the gap between germline ends came to 15 bases. CDR3 amino acids: CASSLGGTSANYGYTF. DNA for the CDR3: TGCGCCAGCAGCCTTGGAGGGACATCCGCTAACTATGGCTACACCTTC.

V is TRBV2 and J is TRBJ2-2, with TRBD2 identical over 7 bases. Germline loops: CDR1 SNHLY, CDR2 FYNNEI. With 6 bases clipped from V and 10 bases from J, the junction kept 11 bases outside the gene matches. The CDR3 spans 14 residues. The CDR3 is CASRGGTQAAELFF. CDR3 DNA: TGTGCCAGCAGGGGGGGGACTCAGGCAGCGGAGCTGTTTTTT.

V and J are TRBV7-3 and TRBJ2-3; 7 bases map to TRBD2. CDR1 and CDR2 (germline): SGHTA, FQGTGA. With V trimmed by 5 bases and J by 5 bases, 7 bases remained unmatched. The CDR3 totals 14 residues. The CDR3 nucleotides read TGTGCCAGCAGCCCTGCGGGAGTAGGAGATACGCAGTATTTT. The encoded protein is CASSPAGVGDTQYF.

This clonotype was detected a few times. The J gene is TRBJ2-5, the V gene TRBV25-1; 8 positions match TRBD2. V lost 0 bases and J lost 4; bases outside the gene matches: 7. Germline lookup yields CDR1 MGHDK and CDR2 SYGVNS. The CDR3 runs 16 residues. The CDR3 sequence: CASSEYGAGGAETQYF. Written as DNA, the CDR3 is TGTGCCAGCAGTGAATATGGCGCGGGAGGTGCAGAGACCCAGTACTTC.

The J gene is TRBJ2-5, the V gene TRBV7-9; D unclear. Trimming stripped 0 bases from V and 5 bases from J, with 4 bases between. CDR3 length: 12 residues. From germline, CDR1 is SEHNR and CDR2 FQNEAQ (reference sequence). CDR3 nucleotides: TGTGCCAGCAGCTTAGCGATGGAGACCCAGTACTTC. Translation: CASSLAMETQYF.

This clonotype was seen ten or more times. V gene TRBV3-1 combines with J gene TRBJ2-2; D call uncertain. The CDR3 has 14 residues. CDR1 is LGHDT and CDR2 is YNNKEL in the germline V gene (reference sequence). Trimming pared 4 bases from V and 5 bases from J, leaving 11 bases between. CDR3 region: CASSPYLLTGELFF. The CDR3 coding sequence is TGTGCCAGCAGCCCATACCTCTTAACCGGGGAGCTGTTTTTT.